Following are 29 T cell receptor beta chains from one sample sequenced in a study of shared clonotypes between healthy human individuals. TCRdb's table, derived via immunoSEQ multiplex PCR, lists solely in-frame clones and lacks some. The sample has a few million clones, approximately 95% seen once. Specimen: naive CD4+ T cells sorted from blood. Subset of the sample: CD45RA+ positively selected. The receptors were gathered from a young man in good health.

This chain joins TRBV11-2 and TRBJ1-4, with TRBD1 matching over 8 bases. The ends lost 6 bases at V and 2 bases at J; junction bases unmatched: 8. The germline gives CDR1 SGHAT, CDR2 FQNNGV. The CDR3 consists of 16 residues. The CDR3 bases are TGTGCCAGCAGTGTGACAGGGGATTTGACTAATGAAAAACTGTTTTTT. Translating gives CASSVTGDLTNEKLFF.

This rearrangement joins TRBV5-4 to TRBJ2-3, with 9 bases fitting TRBD1. J lost 2 bases, V lost 3 bases, and 7 bases had no gene match. The CDR3 sequence is 16 residues long. Germline CDR1 reads SGHNT; CDR2 reads YYREEE (reference sequence). CDR3 DNA: TGTGCCAGCAGCTACATGGGGACAGGGAACACAGATACGCAGTATTTT. Amino acid sequence: CASSYMGTGNTDTQYF. The full variable domain, completed using reference TRBV5-4 and TRBJ2-3, is ETGVTQSPTHLIKTRGQQVTLRCSSQSGHNTVSWYQQALGQGPQFIFQYYREEENGRGNFPPRFSGLQFPNYSSELNVNALELDDSALYLCASSYMGTGNTDTQYFGPGTRLTVL.

The rearrangement joins TRBV4-2 to TRBJ1-2, with D possibly TRBD1 on 5 matching bases. Trimming left V 0 bases short and J 4 bases short, with 18 bases between. Germline-derived CDR1 and CDR2 are LGHNA and YNFKEQ. This CDR3 region has 17 residues. The CDR3 DNA is TGTGCCAGCAGCCAAGATGCGCAGATGGGGACGGTCTATGGCTACACCTTC. Translated: CASSQDAQMGTVYGYTF.

The gene calls are TRBV29-1 and TRBJ2-3; no clear D gene. This CDR3 comprises 13 residues. Trimming cost V 4 bases and J 1 base, with 9 bases left between them. The V gene's germline CDR1 is SQVTM and CDR2 ANQGSEA. The CDR3 region is CSVAFDRTDTQYF. For the CDR3, the DNA is TGCAGCGTTGCCTTCGACCGCACAGATACGCAGTATTTT.

This clone was observed once. The CDR3 DNA reads TGCGCCAGCCGGCGGTCAGGGGGTGACGAAAAACTGTTTTTT. It specifies CASRRSGGDEKLFF. V usage is TRBV5-1 and J usage is TRBJ1-4, with 7 positions matching TRBD1. V lost 7 bases and J lost 8; bases outside the gene matches: 11. The CDR3 spans 14 residues. Per germline, CDR1 SGHRS and CDR2 YFSETQ.

CDR3 loop: CASTKSGANVLTF. The CDR3 DNA reads as TGTGCCAGCACCAAATCCGGGGCCAACGTCCTGACTTTC. The genes are TRBV5-6 and TRBJ2-6; D unclear. CDR1 and CDR2 (germline): SGHDT, YYEEEE. CDR3 size: 13 residues. The V end lost 6 bases, the J end lost 4 bases, and 8 bases lay between the germline ends. Looking up the rest from reference TRBV5-6 and TRBJ2-6 gives the full variable domain: DAGVTQSPTHLIKTRGQQVTLRCSPKSGHDTVSWYQQALGQGPQFIFQYYEEEERQRGNFPDRFSGHQFPNYSSELNVNALLLGDSALYLCASTKSGANVLTFGAGSRLTVL.

The rearrangement joins TRBV5-6 to TRBJ2-1; 9 nucleotides agree with TRBD2. CDR1 and CDR2 from the germline V gene are SGHDT and YYEEEE. CDR3 size: 14 residues. The V and J ends lost 0 bases and 6 bases, in that order; junction bases with no gene match: 1. CDR3 sequence reads: CASSLASGTNEQFF. The CDR3 nucleotides are TGTGCCAGCAGCTTGGCTAGCGGGACCAATGAGCAGTTCTTC.

The genes are TRBV5-1 and TRBJ2-5; TRBD1 might be the D (6 bases). Germline CDR1 is SGHRS and CDR2 is YFSETQ. The V end lost 3 bases, the J end lost 1 base, and 10 bases lay between the germline ends. The CDR3 is made up of 14 amino acids. The CDR3 region is CASSWGRIQETQYF. In DNA, the CDR3 is TGCGCCAGCAGCTGGGGGCGGATCCAAGAGACCCAGTACTTC.

The chain carries TRBV2 and TRBJ2-1, with D possibly being TRBD1 (6 bases). Per the germline V gene, CDR1 is SNHLY and CDR2 is FYNNEI. Trimming removed 4 bases from V and 2 bases from J, with 9 bases in between. CDR3 length: 14 residues. The CDR3 sequence is CASSGQAAYNEQFF. The CDR3 DNA follows: TGTGCCAGCAGTGGACAGGCGGCCTACAATGAGCAGTTCTTC.

This chain connects TRBV27 to TRBJ2-7; 9 bases map to TRBD2. This CDR3 contains 16 residues. With 2 bases clipped from V and 1 base from J, the junction kept 6 bases outside the gene matches. Per germline, CDR1 MNHEY and CDR2 SMNVEV (reference sequence). CDR3 region: CASSLIGLASSYEQYF. DNA for the CDR3: TGTGCCAGCAGTTTAATTGGACTAGCGTCTTCCTACGAGCAGTACTTC.

This sequence joins TRBV30 and TRBJ1-5; D is unresolved. Looked up from germline, CDR1 is GTSNPN and CDR2 is SVGIG (reference sequence). Trimming cost V 0 bases and J 0 bases, with 15 bases left between them. The CDR3 sequence is 17 residues long. The CDR3 sequence is CAWSVPPDFYSNQPQHF. The CDR3 bases are TGTGCCTGGAGTGTACCCCCAGACTTTTATAGCAATCAGCCCCAGCATTTT.

The genes are TRBV7-2 and TRBJ2-3, with D perhaps matching TRBD2 (6 bases). V dropped 5 bases and J dropped 2 bases, with 20 bases sitting between them. Germline V gene data show CDR1 as SGHTA and CDR2 as FQGNSA. CDR3 length: 17 amino acids. CDR3 DNA: TGTGCCAGCAGCCTCACCGGGCTAGCGATCGACACAGATACGCAGTATTTT. Protein sequence: CASSLTGLAIDTDTQYF.

The chain uses TRBV7-9 and TRBJ1-1; D is undetermined. Germline V gene sequence: CDR1 SEHNR, CDR2 FQNEAQ (reference sequence). V lost 1 base and J lost 4, with 13 bases in between. The CDR3 covers 15 residues. This CDR3 is CASSLGVALSTEAFF. The CDR3 nucleotides are TGTGCCAGCAGCTTAGGTGTGGCGCTGAGCACTGAAGCTTTCTTT.

The gene calls are TRBV30 and TRBJ2-1; TRBD2 agrees at 13 bases. Germline V gene sequence: CDR1 GTSNPN, CDR2 SVGIG (reference sequence). The J segment lost 7 bases and the V segment lost 8 bases, leaving 5 bases of the junction unmatched. CDR3 size: 13 residues. This chain's CDR3 is CARGTSGVNEQFF. DNA for the CDR3: TGTGCCCGGGGGACTAGCGGGGTTAATGAGCAGTTCTTC.

The rearrangement uses TRBV27 and TRBJ1-4; D might be TRBD1 (6 bases). V was clipped by 6 bases and J by 7 bases, with 12 bases between them. The CDR3 extends over 13 amino acids. The germline CDR1 and CDR2 sequences are MNHEY and SMNVEV (reference sequence). The CDR3 here is CASRAGAGEKLFF. In nucleotides, the CDR3 is TGTGCCAGCAGGGCAGGGGCTGGTGAAAAACTGTTTTTT.

In nucleotides, the CDR3 is TGTGCCAGTAGTCTCGACCGACTAGCGGGGGAGCTGTTTTTT. This gives the protein CASSLDRLAGELFF. V and J are TRBV19 and TRBJ2-2; 8 bases line up with TRBD2. The CDR3 sequence is 14 residues long. CDR1 and CDR2 from the germline V gene are LNHDA and SQIVND (reference sequence). Unmatched junction bases numbered 7, after V lost 5 bases and J lost 8 bases.

The chain is built from TRBV15 and TRBJ2-7; D is ambiguous. Deletions cut 1 base from V and 4 bases from J, with 11 bases between. Germline V gene sequence: CDR1 LNHNV, CDR2 YYDKDF (reference sequence). The CDR3 is 14 residues long. This CDR3 is CATSRGGLYYEQYF. CDR3 nucleotide sequence: TGTGCCACCAGCAGAGGGGGTCTTTATTACGAGCAGTACTTC.

This rearrangement joins TRBV5-8 to TRBJ1-5, with D possibly being TRBD1 (5 bases). V was shortened by 4 bases and J by 4 bases, with 12 bases between the two germline ends. The germline V gene has CDR1 SGHTS and CDR2 YDEGEE. This CDR3 region has 14 residues. The CDR3 region has the DNA TGTGCCAGCAGCCTGGGGCGGGGGAATCAGCCCCAGCATTTT. Encoded protein: CASSLGRGNQPQHF. Full variable domain (missing parts from reference TRBV5-8 and TRBJ1-5): EAGVTQSPTHLIKTRGQQATLRCSPISGHTSVYWYQQALGLGLQFLLWYDEGEERNRGNFPPRFSGRQFPNYSSELNVNALELEDSALYLCASSLGRGNQPQHFGDGTRLSIL.

V is TRBV19 and J is TRBJ1-2; TRBD1 is a possible D gene (5 bases). Trimming stripped 1 base from V and 4 bases from J, with 13 bases between. The CDR3 length is 15 residues. Germline-derived CDR1 and CDR2 are LNHDA and SQIVND (reference sequence). CDR3 in DNA: TGTGCCAGTAGTATAGCAGGGTACGCTGGCTATGGCTACACCTTC. It codes for CASSIAGYAGYGYTF.

The chain uses TRBV7-9 and TRBJ1-1; the match to TRBD1 covers 7 bases. With V trimmed by 7 bases and J by 1 base, 9 bases remained unmatched. The CDR3 has 15 residues. CDR1 SEHNR and CDR2 FQNEAQ come from the germline V gene (reference sequence). The CDR3, as DNA: TGTGCCAGCAAGACAGGGCCTGCTCGGAACACTGAAGCTTTCTTT. Translated, it gives CASKTGPARNTEAFF.

The chain carries TRBV6-1 and TRBJ1-1; 8 bases are a match to TRBD1. The CDR3 consists of 14 residues. Germline CDR1 and CDR2: MNHNS and SASEGT. The junction had 3 bases not matched to a gene; V was cut back by 1 base and J by 5 bases. The CDR3 is CASSEEDRATEAFF. CDR3 sequence (DNA): TGTGCCAGCAGTGAAGAGGACAGGGCGACTGAAGCTTTCTTT.

V usage is TRBV6-5 and J usage is TRBJ2-7; the match to TRBD2 covers 10 bases. V was pared by 10 bases and J by 0 bases, with 6 bases of the junction left unmatched. This CDR3 comprises 14 residues. In germline, CDR1 is MNHEY, CDR2 SVGAGI. The CDR3: CATQTSGASYEQYF. CDR3 nucleotide sequence: TGTGCCACCCAAACTAGCGGGGCCTCCTACGAGCAGTACTTC.

The V gene is TRBV19, the J gene TRBJ2-6; the D gene is possibly TRBD1 (5 bases). V was cut by 0 bases and J by 5 bases, with 8 bases left in between. The CDR3 has 15 amino acids. Germline CDR1 and CDR2: LNHDA and SQIVND (reference sequence). The CDR3 protein is CASSIEQGRANVLTF. Written as DNA, the CDR3 is TGTGCCAGTAGTATAGAGCAGGGTAGGGCCAACGTCCTGACTTTC.

The rearrangement links TRBV4-2 to TRBJ2-3, with D tentatively TRBD1 (6 bases). The V end lost 1 base, the J end lost 2 bases, and 13 bases lay between the germline ends. From germline, CDR1 is LGHNA and CDR2 YNFKEQ. The length of the CDR3 is 16 residues. In nucleotides, the CDR3 is TGTGCCAGCAGCCAAGGAGGGGGTTACAACACAGATACGCAGTATTTT. Translating it yields CASSQGGGYNTDTQYF.

The V call is TRBV27, the J call TRBJ1-1, with D possibly TRBD1 on 6 matching bases. CDR3 length: 15 amino acids. Trimming removed 8 bases from V and 1 base from J, with 17 bases in between. Germline V gene sequence: CDR1 MNHEY, CDR2 SMNVEV (reference sequence). CDR3 coding DNA: TGTGCCAGCTGGGAGCCGGGGGGCCAGAACACTGAAGCTTTCTTT. Its translation: CASWEPGGQNTEAFF.

The chain couples TRBV6-5 to TRBJ1-4; 8 positions agree with TRBD1. CDR1 is MNHEY and CDR2 is SVGAGI in the germline V gene. Unmatched junction bases numbered 4, after V lost 6 bases and J lost 7 bases. This CDR3 is 13 amino acids long. The chain's CDR3 is CASRAGGGEKLFF. Written as DNA, the CDR3 is TGTGCCAGCAGGGCAGGGGGCGGTGAAAAACTGTTTTTT.

The rearrangement joins TRBV7-9 to TRBJ1-5; D is possibly TRBD1 (6 bases). The CDR3 spans 15 residues. The germline V gene has CDR1 SEHNR and CDR2 FQNEAQ (reference sequence). With 5 bases removed from V and 0 bases from J, the gap between germline ends came to 11 bases. CDR3: CASSPRGYSNQPQHF. As DNA, the CDR3 is TGTGCCAGCAGCCCCAGGGGTTATAGCAATCAGCCCCAGCATTTT.

CDR3 residues: CASSSTGVRVDTQYF. CDR3 DNA sequence: TGTGCCAGCAGCTCAACAGGGGTTCGCGTAGATACGCAGTATTTT. The chain carries TRBV11-2 and TRBJ2-3; 7 bases are a match to TRBD1. Germline CDR1 SGHAT, CDR2 FQNNGV. This CDR3 comprises 15 residues. J gave up 5 bases and V 4 bases, and 9 bases lay outside the gene matches.

The CDR3 nucleotides are TGTGCCAGCAAGGGCCCCACGGTTTACGGGGAGCTGTTTTTT. As protein: CASKGPTVYGELFF. The chain employs TRBV25-1 and TRBJ2-2; D remains ambiguous. This CDR3 region has 14 residues. With 7 bases removed from V and 7 bases from J, the gap between germline ends came to 16 bases. Germline-derived CDR1 and CDR2 are MGHDK and SYGVNS.